Listed here are 19 T cell receptor beta chains from one sample, sequenced in a study of blood T cells in healthy people across ages. A J-beta primer mix and a sample-barcoded 5' primer were used in a second PCR of roughly 6 to 12 cycles. Using its own MiXCR run on the 5' RACE reads, TCRdb lists one record per CDR3 protein. The data show approximately 800,000 distinct CDR3 sequences, roughly 25% seen once. These sequences were also reported in another study, on T cells of mothers and their children.

The sequenced material came from blood. These receptors were collected from a boy between 5 and 17 years old in good health.

V gene TRBV7-2 combines with J gene TRBJ1-3; 7 positions agree with TRBD1. With V trimmed by 4 bases and J by 4 bases, 7 bases remained unmatched. CDR1 and CDR2 from the germline V gene are SGHTA and FQGNSA. The CDR3 sequence is 15 residues long. DNA for the CDR3: TGTGCCAGCAGCTCGGGACAGACCTCGGGAAACACCATATATTTT. Translating it yields CASSSGQTSGNTIYF.

This clonotype has only a few counts. The chain uses TRBV30 and TRBJ2-1; the D call may be TRBD1 or TRBD2 (6 bases each). CDR1 and CDR2 from the germline V gene are GTSNPN and SVGIG (reference sequence). CDR3 length: 16 residues. Deletions cut 0 bases from V and 7 bases from J, with 19 bases between. CDR3 amino acids: CAWSVEGGYGRNEQFF. CDR3 bases: TGTGCCTGGAGTGTAGAGGGGGGATACGGAAGGAATGAGCAGTTCTTC.

The chain joins TRBV6-5 to TRBJ2-7; D not certain. V lost 4 bases and J 7 bases, leaving 11 bases between the germline ends. CDR1 is MNHEY, CDR2 SVGAGI, per germline. The CDR3 runs to 12 residues. The CDR3 nucleotides are TGTGCCAGCAGTTCCACACGTGCTGAGCAGTACTTC. This codes for CASSSTRAEQYF.

This clonotype was picked up one time. The rearrangement uses TRBV4-3 and TRBJ2-5; TRBD1 is a possible D gene (5 bases). V was cut by 1 base and J by 5 bases, with 17 bases left in between. The V gene's germline CDR1 is LGHNA and CDR2 YSLEER. The CDR3 spans 16 residues. The CDR3 coding sequence is TGCGCCAGCAGCCAAGTTGTGACAGACCCCAGCGAGACCCAGTACTTC. Amino acid sequence: CASSQVVTDPSETQYF.

The chain employs TRBV28 and TRBJ2-5, with 11 positions matching TRBD1. Trimming removed 5 bases from V and 7 bases from J; junction bases left unmatched: 15. The CDR3 extends over 17 amino acids. From germline, CDR1 is MDHEN and CDR2 SYDVKM. CDR3 protein: CASSPPRTGGVLLTQYF. The DNA for the CDR3 is TGTGCCAGCAGTCCTCCCCGGACAGGGGGCGTCCTGTTGACCCAGTACTTC.

The table lists this clonotype with a few counts. This rearrangement joins TRBV9 to TRBJ2-3; perhaps D is TRBD1 or TRBD2 (6 bases each). Trimming pared 2 bases from V and 2 bases from J, leaving 9 bases between. The germline CDR1 and CDR2 sequences are SGDLS and YYNGEE. CDR3 size: 14 residues. The DNA of the CDR3 is TGTGCCAGCAGCGTCGGGGGCCCCACAGATACGCAGTATTTT. Protein product: CASSVGGPTDTQYF.

This clonotype has just a few counts. The chain has TRBV20-1 and TRBJ2-7; 12 bases match TRBD1. Germline assignment: CDR1 DFQATT and CDR2 SNEGSKA (reference sequence). Trimming cost V 5 bases and J 5 bases; bases outside gene matches: 7. The CDR3 is 14 amino acids. CDR3 in amino acids: CSASPGQGANEQYF. CDR3 DNA sequence: TGCAGTGCTTCCCCGGGACAGGGGGCGAACGAGCAGTACTTC.

This chain uses TRBV27 with TRBJ2-3; a weak D match, TRBD2 (5 bases). This CDR3 comprises 14 residues. Germline values: CDR1 MNHEY, CDR2 SMNVEV (reference sequence). Between the trimmed V and J ends, which lost 5 bases and 0 bases, there was a span of 9 bases. CDR3 DNA sequence: TGTGCCAGCAGTCAAGCGGAGAGCACAGATACGCAGTATTTT. It specifies CASSQAESTDTQYF.

This clonotype was seen only a few times. The chain couples TRBV7-6 to TRBJ2-3; D gene unclear. Germline-derived CDR1 and CDR2 are SGHVS and FNYEAQ. V was trimmed by 5 bases and J by 5 bases, leaving 8 bases between them. The CDR3 length is 12 residues. CDR3 amino acids: CASSLKGDTQYF. The CDR3 bases are TGTGCCAGCAGCCTGAAAGGAGATACGCAGTATTTT.

This clonotype came up a few times. This chain uses TRBV7-9 with TRBJ1-4; D call uncertain. Trimming left V 2 bases short and J 6 bases short, with 7 bases between. The CDR3 is made up of 13 amino acids. CDR1 and CDR2 from the germline V gene are SEHNR and FQNEAQ (reference sequence). The CDR3 region has the DNA TGTGCCAGCAGCTTAAGTACAGATGAAAAACTGTTTTTT. This encodes CASSLSTDEKLFF.

This clonotype showed up just a few times. This chain uses TRBV5-1 with TRBJ2-1, with D uncertain. CDR1 and CDR2 (germline): SGHRS, YFSETQ. V gave up 1 base and J gave up 0 bases, with 5 bases separating them. The CDR3 covers 14 residues. In DNA form, the CDR3 reads TGCGCCAGCAGCTTGCTGATCTCCTACAATGAGCAGTTCTTC. Residues: CASSLLISYNEQFF.

V is TRBV2 and J is TRBJ2-5, with 7 bases that match TRBD1. The CDR3 contains 13 residues. In germline, CDR1 is SNHLY, CDR2 FYNNEI. With 4 bases clipped from V and 4 bases from J, the junction kept 3 bases outside the gene matches. This CDR3 is CASSGQGSETQYF. For the CDR3, the DNA is TGTGCCAGCAGTGGACAGGGATCAGAGACCCAGTACTTC.

V gene TRBV18 combines with J gene TRBJ2-2; the match to TRBD1 covers 7 bases. The CDR3 covers 14 residues. Losses at the gene ends were 3 bases for V and 7 bases for J; bases not matched to a gene: 5. Germline CDR1 KGHSH, CDR2 LQKENI. The CDR3 loop is CASSPPGTVGELFF. The CDR3 DNA reads TGTGCCAGCTCACCGCCCGGGACAGTCGGGGAGCTGTTTTTT.

The table lists this clonotype with a count of one. This sequence joins TRBV5-5 and TRBJ1-1, with D uncertain. V lost 0 bases, J lost 0 bases, and 9 bases lay in between. CDR1 and CDR2 (germline): SGHKS, YYEKEE (reference sequence). The CDR3 has 15 residues. This chain's CDR3 is CASSLGERVNTEAFF. The CDR3 DNA is TGTGCCAGCAGCTTGGGAGAGCGCGTGAACACTGAAGCTTTCTTT.

The CDR3 DNA reads TGTGCCAGCAGGGATATAGGACACGAGCAGTACTTC. Its protein is CASRDIGHEQYF. The V and J genes are TRBV7-3 and TRBJ2-7; D is unclear. The CDR3 runs to 12 residues. Germline V gives CDR1 SGHTA, CDR2 FQGTGA. V gave up 6 bases and J gave up 5 bases, with 11 bases separating them.

The rearrangement uses TRBV5-1 and TRBJ2-7; no clear D gene. V shed 0 bases and J shed 2 bases, with 12 bases lying between them. The CDR3 sequence is 15 residues long. Per the germline V gene, CDR1 is SGHRS and CDR2 is YFSETQ. The CDR3 is CASSLGPITTYEQYF. As DNA, the CDR3 is TGCGCCAGCAGCTTGGGACCTATAACTACCTACGAGCAGTACTTC.

The sample holds one count of this clonotype. The chain uses TRBV3-1 and TRBJ2-1; 10 bases are a match to TRBD2. CDR3 length: 16 amino acids. V dropped 4 bases and J dropped 4; count of bases not matched to a gene: 7. The V gene's germline CDR1 is LGHDT and CDR2 YNNKEL (reference sequence). The CDR3 reads CASSPASGREYNEQFF. CDR3 DNA: TGTGCCAGCAGCCCCGCAAGCGGGAGGGAATACAATGAGCAGTTCTTC.

This CDR3 is CASSFWAGQAITYEQYF. DNA for the CDR3: TGTGCCAGCAGCTTTTGGGCGGGACAGGCGATTACCTACGAGCAGTACTTC. This sequence joins TRBV7-2 and TRBJ2-7; 8 bases are shared with TRBD1. Per germline, CDR1 SGHTA and CDR2 FQGNSA. This CDR3 is built from 17 residues. V dropped 3 bases and J dropped 2; count of bases not matched to a gene: 12.

This clonotype was recorded a few times. V usage is TRBV16 and J usage is TRBJ2-1, with a possible D match to TRBD1 (6 bases). The CDR3 spans 15 residues. V lost 3 bases and J lost 2, with 11 bases in between. Germline V CDR1 and CDR2: KGHSY, FQNENV. Here the CDR3 reads CASSHNRAPYNEQFF. The DNA for the CDR3 is TGTGCCAGCAGCCATAACAGGGCCCCCTACAATGAGCAGTTCTTC.